Following are 17 T cell receptor beta chains from one sample sequenced in a study of T cell repertoires in cytomegalovirus infection. One entry per CDR3 protein, called by TCRdb with MiXCR from the reads. The sample holds 830,000 or so distinct CDR3 sequences; around a third are singletons and the top ten take roughly an eighth. Their specific antigens are unknown. The material sequenced was cultured CD8+ T cells from PBMCs, taken from culture after CMV antigen stimulation. The receptor source for this set is a human donor in good health (CMV status not recorded). Some clones in this sample may be carry-over from other donors' samples.

This clonotype was seen more than once but under ten times. The chain is built from TRBV4-1 and TRBJ2-2; D gene ambiguous. The CDR3 sequence is 14 residues long. V was pared by 7 bases and J by 4 bases, with 13 bases between. CDR1 is MGHRA, CDR2 YSYEKL, per germline. The CDR3 DNA reads TGCGCCAGCACCGGCAATACCCGCACCGGGGAGCTGTTTTTT. Its protein is CASTGNTRTGELFF.

The chain is built from TRBV29-1 and TRBJ1-2; the D is unclear. The germline CDR1 and CDR2 sequences are SQVTM and ANQGSEA. Trimming took off 2 bases at V and 6 bases at J, with 16 bases between the two ends. There are 14 residues in the CDR3. Here the CDR3 DNA reads TGCAGCGTTGAAATGGGCAGGAAGACGAATGGCTACACCTTC. This codes for CSVEMGRKTNGYTF.

V and J are TRBV12-3 or TRBV12-4 and TRBJ1-2; 7 positions match TRBD1. The V and J ends lost 5 bases and 3 bases, in that order; junction bases with no gene match: 3. CDR3 length: 13 residues. CDR3 sequence reads: CASSQGQHYGYTF. The CDR3, as DNA: TGTGCCAGCAGTCAGGGACAGCACTATGGCTACACCTTC.

The rearrangement uses TRBV10-3 and TRBJ1-2; TRBD1 agrees at 7 bases. V gave up 6 bases and J gave up 4 bases; unmatched junction bases: 5. This CDR3 comprises 13 residues. Looked up from germline, CDR1 is ENHRY and CDR2 is SYGVKD. The chain's CDR3 is CAIRGGVGYGYTF. The CDR3 DNA is TGTGCCATCAGAGGGGGCGTCGGCTATGGCTACACCTTC.

In this sample, this clonotype turned up many times. The chain joins TRBV27 to TRBJ1-4; a weak D match, TRBD1 (5 bases). This CDR3 has 22 amino acids. Trimming removed 6 bases from V and 0 bases from J, with 32 bases in between. Per the germline V gene, CDR1 is MNHEY and CDR2 is SMNVEV (reference sequence). Here the CDR3 DNA reads TGTGCCAGCAGCCCACGGTGGACCCAGGGAAGAAGGATCCTAGCAACTAATGAAAAACTGTTTTTT. Protein: CASSPRWTQGRRILATNEKLFF.

The rearrangement links TRBV28 to TRBJ1-4; possible D gene TRBD1, 5 bases. The CDR3 covers 13 residues. CDR1 and CDR2 (germline): MDHEN, SYDVKM. Trimming pared 3 bases from V and 8 bases from J, leaving 10 bases between. CDR3 amino acids: CASSFRDGEKLFF. CDR3 in DNA: TGTGCCAGCAGTTTCCGGGACGGGGAAAAACTGTTTTTT.

A few counts support this clonotype. The chain joins TRBV19 to TRBJ2-5, with unresolved D. CDR3 length: 13 residues. The V and J ends lost 3 bases and 2 bases respectively, with 7 bases between them. In germline, CDR1 is LNHDA, CDR2 SQIVND (reference sequence). The CDR3 DNA reads TGTGCCAGTAGTATGACACCACAAGAGACCCAGTACTTC. Protein sequence: CASSMTPQETQYF.

This chain joins TRBV9 and TRBJ1-5, with no clear D. The CDR3 length is 15 residues. V dropped 3 bases and J dropped 3 bases, with 13 bases sitting between them. Germline V gene data show CDR1 as SGDLS and CDR2 as YYNGEE. The DNA for the CDR3 is TGTGCCAGCAGCGCTACCACCACATCCAATCAGCCCCAGCATTTT. It is translated as CASSATTTSNQPQHF.

This clonotype was counted a few times. The gene calls are TRBV10-3 and TRBJ2-2; 7 bases match TRBD2. Germline V gives CDR1 ENHRY, CDR2 SYGVKD. V lost 6 bases to trimming and J lost 6 bases; unmatched junction nucleotides: 4. CDR3 length equals 13 residues. CDR3 amino acids: CAIRGGTPGELFF. CDR3 nucleotides: TGTGCCATCAGGGGAGGGACGCCCGGGGAGCTGTTTTTT.

This clonotype was picked up a small number of times. The chain uses TRBV5-6 and TRBJ2-1; D gene uncertain. This CDR3 is built from 17 residues. Germline V gene sequence: CDR1 SGHDT, CDR2 YYEEEE. V lost 3 bases to trimming and J lost 6 bases, with 22 bases between them. CDR3 nucleotides: TGTGCCAGCAGCTACTCTAGGGTCACCGAAATCTCCAATGAGCAGTTCTTC. This gives the protein CASSYSRVTEISNEQFF.

The chain is built from TRBV15 and TRBJ1-5, with D possibly being TRBD1 (6 bases). CDR3 length equals 12 residues. The V end was cut by 5 bases, the J end by 6 bases, with 8 bases between. Per the germline V gene, CDR1 is LNHNV and CDR2 is YYDKDF (reference sequence). This CDR3 is CATSGGAQPQHF. CDR3 bases: TGTGCCACCAGCGGGGGGGCTCAGCCCCAGCATTTT.

This clonotype turned up a few times. This chain joins TRBV11-2 and TRBJ2-1, with 11 nucleotides matching TRBD1. The trim removed 1 base at V and 0 bases at J, leaving 5 bases unmatched. This CDR3 has 18 amino acids. From germline, CDR1 is SGHAT and CDR2 FQNNGV. DNA of the CDR3: TGTGCCAGCAGCTTAGGGACAGGGGGCCGGAGCTCCTACAATGAGCAGTTCTTC. This sequence encodes CASSLGTGGRSSYNEQFF.

This clonotype showed up many times. The J gene is TRBJ1-1, the V gene TRBV7-6; no reliable D call. With 2 bases removed from V and 4 bases from J, the gap between germline ends came to 5 bases. This CDR3 region has 12 residues. Per germline, CDR1 SGHVS and CDR2 FNYEAQ. CDR3 sequence (DNA): TGTGCCAGCAGCTTAAGTCCCACTGAAGCTTTCTTT. As protein: CASSLSPTEAFF.

The chain joins TRBV29-1 to TRBJ2-1; 11 nucleotides align to TRBD2. Looked up from germline, CDR1 is SQVTM and CDR2 is ANQGSEA. V lost 3 bases, J lost 6 bases, and 1 base stayed unmatched. This CDR3 has 13 amino acids. CDR3 sequence reads: CSVDSGGANEQFF. CDR3 bases: TGCAGCGTTGATAGCGGGGGGGCCAATGAGCAGTTCTTC.

This clonotype was seen more than once but under ten times. DNA of the CDR3: TGCGCCAGCAGCTTGATGGGAGCCAGCTACACCGGGGAGCTGTTTTTT. Encoded protein: CASSLMGASYTGELFF. The chain links TRBV5-1 to TRBJ2-2, with D possibly TRBD2 on 5 matching bases. There are 16 residues in the CDR3. Germline assignment: CDR1 SGHRS and CDR2 YFSETQ. Between the trimmed V and J ends, which lost 1 base and 3 bases, there was a span of 13 bases.

V gene TRBV5-6 combines with J gene TRBJ2-5, with 9 bases that match TRBD1. The germline CDR1 and CDR2 sequences are SGHDT and YYEEEE. V was pared by 4 bases and J by 1 base, with 8 bases of the junction left unmatched. The CDR3 loop spans 16 amino acids. CDR3 residues: CASSLGTGKFQETQYF. CDR3 bases: TGTGCCAGCAGCCTCGGGACAGGGAAATTCCAAGAGACCCAGTACTTC.

This clonotype was counted between two and nine times. J is TRBJ2-1 and V is TRBV12-3 or TRBV12-4; tentatively, D is TRBD2 (6 bases). V was clipped by 2 bases and J by 8 bases, with 13 bases between them. The CDR3 sequence is 14 residues long. The CDR3 DNA is TGTGCCAGCAGTTTAAGGGCGCGGAGGGATGAGCAGTTCTTC. It yields the protein CASSLRARRDEQFF.